The entry below gives a single T cell receptor beta chain sequence along with its context. The record originates from a study of blood T cell repertoires in COVID-19. Study-wide context: From T cells, B-cell-depleted T cells, or PBMCs came the material, which was cDNA or gDNA.

Trimming removed 6 bases from V and 6 bases from J; junction bases left unmatched: 11. The V gene's germline CDR1 is SNHLY and CDR2 FYNNEI. The CDR3 covers 15 residues. Cohort allocation depended upon clinical history that participants reported. In the original processing: Estimation of nucleated cell counts was performed using reference gene primer amplification. Sequenced by immunoSEQ multiplex PCR; TCRdb stores in-frame clones only, minus some. V and J calls plus clone size are reproduced from that table; the DNA served to infer D and trimming. The sample contains 150,000 or so clones, roughly 84% of which appear only once.

Sample: PBMCs or T cells enriched from blood (not recorded which). The chain is built from TRBV2 and TRBJ1-5; 7 positions agree with TRBD1. This receptor was identified in a man between 60 and 75 years old who had recovered from COVID-19. The CDR3 loop is CASRGQPVLGQPQHF. CDR3 sequence (DNA): TGTGCCAGCAGGGGACAGCCCGTTCTAGGTCAGCCCCAGCATTTT.